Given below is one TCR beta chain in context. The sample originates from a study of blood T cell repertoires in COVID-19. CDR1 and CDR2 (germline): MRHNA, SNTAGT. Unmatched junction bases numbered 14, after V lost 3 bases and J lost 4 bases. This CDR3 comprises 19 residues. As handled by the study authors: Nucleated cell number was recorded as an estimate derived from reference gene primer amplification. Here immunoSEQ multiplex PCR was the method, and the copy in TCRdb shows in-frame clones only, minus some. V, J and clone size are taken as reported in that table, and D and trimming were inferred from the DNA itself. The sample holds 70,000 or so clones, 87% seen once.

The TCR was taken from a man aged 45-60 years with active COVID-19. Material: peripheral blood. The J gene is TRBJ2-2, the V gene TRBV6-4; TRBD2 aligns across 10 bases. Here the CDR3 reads CASSEGSLAGVDRTGELFF. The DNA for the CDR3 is TGTGCCAGCAGTGAGGGGTCTCTAGCGGGAGTGGATCGCACCGGGGAGCTGTTTTTT.